A single sample is the source of the 18 T cell receptor beta chains below, sequenced in a study of identical twins. MiXCR, applied by TCRdb to the 5' RACE reads, yields one record per CDR3 protein. The data show just over 500,000 distinct CDR3 sequences, 20% to 25% seen once. These same records also appear under a second study, on T cells expressing NK-cell markers.

Source material: CD4+ T cells sorted from blood. Receptor source: a woman between 18 and 29 years old in good health.

The sample holds a few counts of this clonotype. The chain recombines TRBV2 with TRBJ2-7; D possibly uses TRBD1 or TRBD2 (5 bases each). The CDR3 length is 14 residues. V lost 7 bases and J 5 bases, leaving 18 bases between the germline ends. Per germline, CDR1 SNHLY and CDR2 FYNNEI. Written as DNA, the CDR3 is TGTGCCAGCACCAAGAGGGTGAGGGACCACGAGCAGTACTTC. It is translated as CASTKRVRDHEQYF.

Only a few counts were recorded for this clonotype. The rearrangement uses TRBV7-6 and TRBJ2-2, with 10 bases lining up with TRBD2. Germline trimming cut 4 bases from V and 6 bases from J; bases unmatched to any gene: 8. CDR3 length: 16 amino acids. Germline V gene sequence: CDR1 SGHVS, CDR2 FNYEAQ. Here the CDR3 reads CASSSSLAGVAGELFF. The CDR3 nucleotides read TGTGCCAGCAGCTCCAGCCTAGCGGGAGTAGCCGGGGAGCTGTTTTTT.

CDR3 residues: CASSQGPTDSPGDTQYF. The CDR3 region has the DNA TGCGCCAGCAGCCAAGGCCCAACCGACTCCCCCGGAGATACGCAGTATTTT. The chain joins TRBV4-3 to TRBJ2-3; no firm D call. The CDR3 loop spans 17 amino acids. V was shortened by 1 base and J by 5 bases, with 19 bases between the two germline ends. Per the germline V gene, CDR1 is LGHNA and CDR2 is YSLEER.

The rearrangement links TRBV5-1 to TRBJ2-1; D is unclear. This CDR3 contains 13 residues. V was shortened by 0 bases and J by 6 bases, with 7 bases between the two germline ends. Germline assignment: CDR1 SGHRS and CDR2 YFSETQ. This CDR3 reads CASSLARSNEQFF. Written as DNA, the CDR3 is TGCGCCAGCAGCTTGGCAAGGTCCAATGAGCAGTTCTTC. Full variable domain (remainder filled in from reference TRBV5-1 and TRBJ2-1): KAGVTQTPRYLIKTRGQQVTLSCSPISGHRSVSWYQQTPGQGLQFLFEYFSETQRNKGNFPGRFSGRQFSNSRSEMNVSTLELGDSALYLCASSLARSNEQFFGPGTRLTVL.

This clonotype was detected a few times. This chain joins TRBV3-1 and TRBJ2-3; the match to TRBD2 covers 7 bases. V gave up 1 base and J gave up 0 bases; unmatched junction bases: 7. The CDR3 sequence is 17 residues long. Germline CDR1 is LGHDT and CDR2 is YNNKEL (reference sequence). CDR3 sequence (DNA): TGTGCCAGCAGCCAAGGAGCTAGCGGCGGTAGCACAGATACGCAGTATTTT. Translated: CASSQGASGGSTDTQYF.

This clonotype was recorded a few times. V usage is TRBV6-5 and J usage is TRBJ1-1; no clear D gene. The V end lost 2 bases, the J end lost 9 bases, and 7 bases lay between the germline ends. The CDR3 is 11 amino acids. CDR1 is MNHEY, CDR2 SVGAGI, per germline. In DNA, the CDR3 is TGTGCCAGCAGTTACATGGGGAAAGCTTTCTTT. Protein sequence: CASSYMGKAFF.

This chain uses TRBV9 with TRBJ2-7; 9 bases fit TRBD1. Germline V CDR1 and CDR2: SGDLS, YYNGEE. Losses at the gene ends were 4 bases for V and 3 bases for J; bases not matched to a gene: 14. This CDR3 is built from 17 residues. The CDR3 sequence: CASSLRDRGTGNYEQYF. In nucleotides, the CDR3 is TGTGCCAGCAGCCTACGGGATAGGGGGACAGGGAACTACGAGCAGTACTTC.

This chain connects TRBV11-2 to TRBJ2-1; 9 positions agree with TRBD2. The length of the CDR3 is 14 residues. CDR1 is SGHAT, CDR2 FQNNGV, per germline. The V and J ends lost 8 bases and 6 bases, in that order; junction bases with no gene match: 8. In DNA, the CDR3 is TGTGCCAGCCTGACTAGCGGAGCTGGCAATGAGCAGTTCTTC. It codes for CASLTSGAGNEQFF.

This sequence joins TRBV4-3 and TRBJ2-1; 9 nucleotides line up with TRBD2. J gave up 7 bases and V 0 bases, and 19 bases lay outside the gene matches. CDR1 LGHNA and CDR2 YSLEER come from the germline V gene. The CDR3 is 20 amino acids. The CDR3 region is CASSQEDGYRAGGGGNEQFF. The CDR3 DNA reads TGCGCCAGCAGCCAAGAAGATGGCTATCGAGCGGGAGGAGGGGGTAATGAGCAGTTCTTC.

This clonotype has more than one count but fewer than ten. The chain employs TRBV6-5 and TRBJ1-2; 7 nucleotides agree with TRBD1. Germline values: CDR1 MNHEY, CDR2 SVGAGI. CDR3 length: 15 residues. V lost 2 bases, J lost 4 bases, and 7 bases stayed unmatched. The CDR3 loop is CASSYQAGGSYGYTF. The CDR3 DNA reads TGTGCCAGCAGTTACCAGGCAGGGGGTAGCTATGGCTACACCTTC.

J is TRBJ2-1 and V is TRBV10-3; 7 nucleotides line up with TRBD2. Trimming at V came to 8 bases and at J to 6 bases, leaving 13 bases not matched to a gene. Germline V gene sequence: CDR1 ENHRY, CDR2 SYGVKD. This CDR3 region has 15 residues. The CDR3, as DNA: TGTGCCATCGGCGCGGTGAGCGGGATCCCCAATGAGCAGTTCTTC. It specifies CAIGAVSGIPNEQFF.

V gene TRBV7-2 combines with J gene TRBJ2-5; TRBD2 agrees at 8 bases. Germline V gene data show CDR1 as SGHTA and CDR2 as FQGNSA. After removal of 4 bases from V and 5 bases from J, the junction contained 3 bases not matched to a gene. The CDR3 is 13 amino acids. CDR3 sequence reads: CASSSRGGETQYF. The CDR3 region has the DNA TGTGCCAGCAGCTCCCGCGGGGGGGAGACCCAGTACTTC.

This clonotype was seen many times. This chain uses TRBV7-6 with TRBJ2-6; D uncertain. The CDR3 has 14 residues. Per the germline V gene, CDR1 is SGHVS and CDR2 is FNYEAQ. V was shortened by 1 base and J by 3 bases, with 4 bases between the two germline ends. The CDR3 reads CASSLEVGANVLTF. The CDR3 region has the DNA TGTGCCAGCAGCTTAGAGGTTGGGGCCAACGTCCTGACTTTC.

This CDR3 is CASSTRRDNSSGANVLTF. In nucleotides, the CDR3 is TGTGCCAGTAGCACCCGAAGGGACAATAGCTCTGGGGCCAACGTCCTGACTTTC. The chain recombines TRBV19 with TRBJ2-6, with a tentative D call TRBD1 (6 bases). The germline V and J ends were trimmed by 6 bases and 0 bases, with 18 bases remaining between them. Germline V gene lookup returns CDR1 LNHDA and CDR2 SQIVND (reference sequence). This CDR3 contains 18 residues.

This clonotype was counted ten times or more. The gene calls are TRBV12-3 or TRBV12-4 and TRBJ2-1; tentative D call: TRBD2 (6 bases). The CDR3 is made up of 14 amino acids. Trimming left V 6 bases short and J 2 bases short, with 11 bases between. DNA for the CDR3: TGTGCCAGCAGCCTATTAGCGGCCTACAATGAGCAGTTCTTC. Translated, it gives CASSLLAAYNEQFF.

This chain uses TRBV12-3 or TRBV12-4 with TRBJ2-3, with 8 bases lining up with TRBD2. Losses at the gene ends were 6 bases for V and 5 bases for J; bases not matched to a gene: 1. The CDR3 contains 12 residues. Here the CDR3 reads CASRTSGDTQYF. DNA for the CDR3: TGTGCCAGCAGAACTAGCGGAGATACGCAGTATTTT.

The sample holds many counts of this clonotype. This chain links TRBV12-3 or TRBV12-4 with TRBJ2-1; TRBD1 matches 7 bases. The J segment lost 7 bases and the V segment lost 5 bases, leaving 11 bases of the junction unmatched. This CDR3 comprises 15 residues. The CDR3 DNA reads as TGTGCCAGCAGTAGAACAGGGGCTGTGGGAAATGAGCAGTTCTTC. The encoded protein is CASSRTGAVGNEQFF.

This clonotype has at least ten counts. The rearrangement links TRBV20-1 to TRBJ2-3; TRBD2 aligns across 8 bases. The V gene end was trimmed by 7 bases and the J gene end by 1 base; junction bases not matched to a gene: 10. CDR3 length equals 15 residues. CDR1 DFQATT and CDR2 SNEGSKA come from the germline V gene (reference sequence). CDR3 sequence: CSVFPRAGGTDTQYF. The CDR3 region has the DNA TGCAGTGTGTTCCCCCGAGCGGGAGGCACAGATACGCAGTATTTT.